The next 10 T cell receptor beta chains were all read from a single sample in a study of CD8 T cells in Susac syndrome. The RNA input was about 0.5 to 1 ug, and it was reverse transcribed with random hexamers. TCRdb fed the immunoSEQ multiplex PCR reads into MiXCR, producing one record per CDR3 protein. The data show just over 300,000 distinct CDR3 sequences, 92% seen once. Specimen: CD4+ T cells from PBMCs. The origin of the receptors is a human donor with multiple sclerosis.

The V gene is TRBV20-1, the J gene TRBJ2-1; 13 bases align to TRBD2. The CDR3 length is 16 residues. Germline V gene data show CDR1 as DFQATT and CDR2 as SNEGSKA (reference sequence). Unmatched junction bases numbered 11, after V lost 4 bases and J lost 8 bases. CDR3 amino acids: CSAKRVLAGGPYEQFF. The CDR3 bases are TGCAGTGCTAAAAGGGTACTAGCGGGAGGGCCTTATGAGCAGTTCTTC.

The gene calls are TRBV5-1 and TRBJ2-5; the match to TRBD2 covers 15 bases. Unmatched junction bases numbered 6, after V lost 7 bases and J lost 5 bases. Germline CDR1 SGHRS, CDR2 YFSETQ. The CDR3 is made up of 15 amino acids. The CDR3 region is CASGTSGRRDETQYF. CDR3 nucleotides: TGCGCCAGCGGGACTAGCGGGAGGCGAGATGAGACCCAGTACTTC.

V usage is TRBV14 and J usage is TRBJ2-2, with D tentatively TRBD2 (5 bases). The germline V gene has CDR1 SGHDN and CDR2 FVKESK. Trimming stripped 1 base from V and 4 bases from J, with 7 bases between. CDR3 length: 14 residues. CDR3 coding DNA: TGTGCCAGCAGCCAAGTCCGGGGCACCGGGGAGCTGTTTTTT. It specifies CASSQVRGTGELFF.

The CDR3: CASSSEIQGLYGYTF. In nucleotides, the CDR3 is TGTGCCAGCAGCTCTGAAATCCAGGGGCTCTATGGCTACACCTTC. The chain has TRBV7-2 and TRBJ1-2; possibly TRBD1 for D (6 bases). With 4 bases removed from V and 4 bases from J, the gap between germline ends came to 16 bases. This CDR3 is built from 15 residues. The V gene's germline CDR1 is SGHTA and CDR2 FQGNSA.

The rearrangement links TRBV10-2 to TRBJ1-1, with D perhaps TRBD1 (6 bases). CDR1 and CDR2 from the germline V gene are WSHSY and SAAADI. The V end was cut by 10 bases, the J end by 2 bases, with 17 bases between. CDR3 length: 14 amino acids. This chain's CDR3 is CATLGGRGNTEAFF. Written as DNA, the CDR3 is TGCGCCACCCTCGGAGGCAGGGGAAACACTGAAGCTTTCTTT.

The chain links TRBV5-1 to TRBJ1-1; D is possibly TRBD1 (5 bases). Germline loops: CDR1 SGHRS, CDR2 YFSETQ. There are 14 residues in the CDR3. V was cut by 0 bases and J by 5 bases, with 11 bases left in between. CDR3 amino acids: CASSLDGGRTEAFF. The CDR3 nucleotides are TGCGCCAGCAGCTTGGATGGGGGTCGGACTGAAGCTTTCTTT.

Points on this clonotype: One end of the junction fails to match germline, which may point to a read error. The chain has TRBV7-7 and TRBJ2-5; tentatively, D is TRBD2 (6 bases). CDR1 is SSHAT and CDR2 is FNYEAQ in the germline V gene (reference sequence). The CDR3 loop spans 13 amino acids. CDR3 in amino acids: CASSFHSGETQYF. CDR3 DNA: TGTGCTAGCAGCTTCCATAGCGGAGAGACCCAGTACTTC.

V gene TRBV2 combines with J gene TRBJ2-1; the match to TRBD2 covers 7 bases. V gave up 0 bases and J gave up 10 bases; unmatched junction bases: 15. The CDR3 length is 17 residues. Germline V gene data show CDR1 as SNHLY and CDR2 as FYNNEI. DNA for the CDR3: TGTGCCAGCAGTGAAGCGCGCCGGCAGGGCGGGGGAATCGAGCAGTTCTTC. Amino acid sequence: CASSEARRQGGGIEQFF.

The chain couples TRBV9 to TRBJ2-2; D is possibly TRBD2 (6 bases). Germline CDR1 and CDR2: SGDLS and YYNGEE. V lost 3 bases and J 0 bases, leaving 15 bases between the germline ends. CDR3 size: 17 residues. Written as DNA, the CDR3 is TGTGCCAGCAGCGAGCGGTGGGGACTTTCGAACACCGGGGAGCTGTTTTTT. It specifies CASSERWGLSNTGELFF.

This clonotype has only one observation. This chain joins TRBV29-1 and TRBJ1-1, with D maybe TRBD1 (5 bases). Germline V lookup: CDR1 SQVTM, CDR2 ANQGSEA. The V end was cut by 4 bases, the J end by 1 base, with 13 bases between. CDR3 size: 14 residues. CDR3 sequence: CSVGGDPRNTEAFF. In DNA form, the CDR3 reads TGCAGCGTTGGAGGGGACCCCAGGAACACTGAAGCTTTCTTT.